This T cell receptor (beta chain) was obtained from a study of blood T cell repertoires in COVID-19. In the study overall: From T cells, B-cell-depleted T cells, or PBMCs came the material, which was cDNA or gDNA.

Everyone who took part was about 18 to 90 years old, and they came from 24 US areas. Participant-reported clinical history was the basis for cohort assignment. In the source study's methods: Cell counts per sample came from amplifying reference gene primers. Profiling relied on immunoSEQ multiplex PCR, and the TCRdb table lists in-frame clones only, not all of them. That table furnishes V, J and clone size, whereas the DNA furnished D and trimming. Found here are 200,000 or so clones, 80% to 90% of them singletons; the top ten hold around 3.7%. There are 12 residues in the CDR3. The ends were cut back, 3 bases at V and 8 bases at J, with 10 bases in the middle. Germline loops: CDR1 SEHNR, CDR2 FQNEAQ (reference sequence).

The source material was PBMCs or T cells enriched from blood (not recorded which). V gene TRBV7-9 combines with J gene TRBJ1-2; possibly TRBD1 for D (6 bases). The clonotype was recovered from a woman in her twenties or thirties who had been exposed to COVID-19. In nucleotides, the CDR3 is TGTGCCAGCAGCTTGGGGACACTCGGCTACACCTTC. Translated: CASSLGTLGYTF.